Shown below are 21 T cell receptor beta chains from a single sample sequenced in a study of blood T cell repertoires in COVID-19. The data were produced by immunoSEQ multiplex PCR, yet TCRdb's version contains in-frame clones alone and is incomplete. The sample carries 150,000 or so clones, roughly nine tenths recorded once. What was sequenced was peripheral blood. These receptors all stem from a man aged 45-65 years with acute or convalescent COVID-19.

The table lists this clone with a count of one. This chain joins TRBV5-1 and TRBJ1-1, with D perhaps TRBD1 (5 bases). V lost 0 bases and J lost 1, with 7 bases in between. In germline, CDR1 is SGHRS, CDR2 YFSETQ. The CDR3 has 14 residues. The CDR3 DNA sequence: TGCGCCAGCAGCTTGGCCGGGGGGAACACTGAAGCTTTCTTT. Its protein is CASSLAGGNTEAFF.

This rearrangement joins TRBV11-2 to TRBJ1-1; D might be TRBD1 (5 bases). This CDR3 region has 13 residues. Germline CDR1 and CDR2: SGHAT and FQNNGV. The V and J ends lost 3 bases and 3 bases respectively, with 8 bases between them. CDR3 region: CASSFQGHTEAFF. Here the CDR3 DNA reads TGTGCCAGCAGCTTTCAGGGTCACACTGAAGCTTTCTTT.

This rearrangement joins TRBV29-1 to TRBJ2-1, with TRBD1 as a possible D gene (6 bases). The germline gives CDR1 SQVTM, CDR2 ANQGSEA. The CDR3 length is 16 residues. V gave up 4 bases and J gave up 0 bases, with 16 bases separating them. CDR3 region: CSVGVPGHSSYNEQFF. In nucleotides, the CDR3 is TGCAGCGTTGGGGTCCCGGGACACAGCTCCTACAATGAGCAGTTCTTC.

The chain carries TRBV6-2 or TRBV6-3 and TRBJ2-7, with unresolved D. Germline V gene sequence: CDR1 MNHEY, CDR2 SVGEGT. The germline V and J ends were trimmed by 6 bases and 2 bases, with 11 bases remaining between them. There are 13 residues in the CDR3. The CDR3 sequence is CASSRPGAYEQYV. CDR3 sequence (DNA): TGTGCCAGCAGCCGCCCGGGTGCCTACGAGCAGTACGTC.

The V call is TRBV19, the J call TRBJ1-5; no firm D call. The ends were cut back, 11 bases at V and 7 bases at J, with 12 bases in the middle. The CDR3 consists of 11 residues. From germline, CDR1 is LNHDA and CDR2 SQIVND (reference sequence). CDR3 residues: CAHFREQPQHF. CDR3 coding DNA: TGTGCCCACTTTCGGGAACAGCCCCAGCATTTT.

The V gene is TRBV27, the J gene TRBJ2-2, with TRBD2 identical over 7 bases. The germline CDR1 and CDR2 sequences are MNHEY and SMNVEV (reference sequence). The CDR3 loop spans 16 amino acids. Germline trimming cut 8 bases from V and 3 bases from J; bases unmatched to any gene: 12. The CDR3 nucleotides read TGTGCCAGCCAAACGGTGAAGGGAGGGTACACCGGGGAGCTGTTTTTT. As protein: CASQTVKGGYTGELFF.

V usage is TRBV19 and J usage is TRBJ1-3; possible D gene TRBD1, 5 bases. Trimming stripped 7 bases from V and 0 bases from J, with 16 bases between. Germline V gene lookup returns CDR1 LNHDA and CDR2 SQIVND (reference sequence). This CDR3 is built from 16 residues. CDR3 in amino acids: CASTPAGAPSGNTIYF. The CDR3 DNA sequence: TGTGCCAGTACCCCCGCTGGGGCCCCCTCTGGAAACACCATATATTTT.

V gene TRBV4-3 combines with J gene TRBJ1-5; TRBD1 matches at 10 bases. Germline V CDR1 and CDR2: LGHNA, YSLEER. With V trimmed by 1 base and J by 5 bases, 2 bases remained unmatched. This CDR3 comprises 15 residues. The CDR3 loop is CASSQGQGADQPQHF. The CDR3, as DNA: TGCGCCAGCAGCCAAGGACAGGGGGCAGATCAGCCCCAGCATTTT.

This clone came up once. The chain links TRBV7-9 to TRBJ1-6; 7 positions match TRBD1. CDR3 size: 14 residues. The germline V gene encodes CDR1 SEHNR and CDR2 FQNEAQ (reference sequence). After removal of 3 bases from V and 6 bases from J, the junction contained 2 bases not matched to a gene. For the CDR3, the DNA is TGTGCCAGCAGCTTCCGGGACAGTAATTCACCCCTCCACTTT. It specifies CASSFRDSNSPLHF.

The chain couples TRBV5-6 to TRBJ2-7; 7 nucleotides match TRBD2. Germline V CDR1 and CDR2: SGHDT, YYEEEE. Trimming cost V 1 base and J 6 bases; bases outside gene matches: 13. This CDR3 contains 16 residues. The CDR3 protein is CASSLTGGGNVGEQYV. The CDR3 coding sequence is TGTGCCAGCAGCTTGACCGGGGGAGGGAACGTGGGCGAGCAGTACGTC.

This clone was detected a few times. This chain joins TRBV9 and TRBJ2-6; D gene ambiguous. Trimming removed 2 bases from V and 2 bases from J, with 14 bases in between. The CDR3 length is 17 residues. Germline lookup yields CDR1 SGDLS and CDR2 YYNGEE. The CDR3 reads CASSVAGFRPGANVLTF. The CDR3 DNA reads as TGTGCCAGCAGCGTCGCAGGTTTTCGACCTGGGGCCAACGTCCTGACTTTC.

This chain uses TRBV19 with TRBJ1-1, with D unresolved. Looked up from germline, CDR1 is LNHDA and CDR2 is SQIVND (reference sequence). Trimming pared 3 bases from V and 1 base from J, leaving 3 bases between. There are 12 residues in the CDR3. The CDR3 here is CASSIRNTEAFF. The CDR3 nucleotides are TGTGCCAGTAGTATCAGGAACACTGAAGCTTTCTTT.

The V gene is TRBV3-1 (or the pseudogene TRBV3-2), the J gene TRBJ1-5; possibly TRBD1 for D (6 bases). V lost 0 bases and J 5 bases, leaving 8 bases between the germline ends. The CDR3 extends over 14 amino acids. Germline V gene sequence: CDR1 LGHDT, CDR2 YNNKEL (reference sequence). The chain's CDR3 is CASSQDSGDQPQHF. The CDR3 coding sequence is TGTGCCAGCAGCCAAGATTCAGGGGATCAGCCCCAGCATTTT.

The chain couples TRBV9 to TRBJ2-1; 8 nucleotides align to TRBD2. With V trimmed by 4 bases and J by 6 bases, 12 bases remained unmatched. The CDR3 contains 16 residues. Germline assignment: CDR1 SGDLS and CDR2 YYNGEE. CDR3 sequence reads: CASSFTPGLGGNEQFF. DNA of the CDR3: TGTGCCAGCAGCTTCACCCCGGGACTAGGGGGCAATGAGCAGTTCTTC.

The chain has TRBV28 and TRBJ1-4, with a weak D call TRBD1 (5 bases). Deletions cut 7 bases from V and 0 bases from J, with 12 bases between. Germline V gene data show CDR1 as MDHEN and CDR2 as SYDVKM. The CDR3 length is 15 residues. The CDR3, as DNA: TGTGCCAGCACCACAGGTTACTCAACTAATGAAAAACTGTTTTTT. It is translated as CASTTGYSTNEKLFF.

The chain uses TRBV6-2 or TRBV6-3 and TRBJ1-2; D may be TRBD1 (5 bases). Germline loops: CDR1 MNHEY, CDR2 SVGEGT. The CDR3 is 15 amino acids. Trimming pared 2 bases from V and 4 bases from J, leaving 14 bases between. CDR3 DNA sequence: TGTGCCAGCAGTTACACCAGCGCGGGGACCTATGGCTACACCTTC. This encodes CASSYTSAGTYGYTF.

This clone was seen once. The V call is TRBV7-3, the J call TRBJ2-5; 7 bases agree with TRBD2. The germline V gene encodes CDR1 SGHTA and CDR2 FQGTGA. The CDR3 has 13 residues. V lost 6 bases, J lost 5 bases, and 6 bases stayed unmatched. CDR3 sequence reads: CASSRGESETQYF. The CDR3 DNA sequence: TGTGCCAGCAGTCGGGGGGAGAGTGAGACCCAGTACTTC.

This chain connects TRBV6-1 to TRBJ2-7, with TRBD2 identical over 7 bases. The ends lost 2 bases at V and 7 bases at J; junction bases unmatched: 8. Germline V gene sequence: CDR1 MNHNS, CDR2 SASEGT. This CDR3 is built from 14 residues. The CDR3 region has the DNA TGTGCCAGCAGTGAAACGGGGGGTTTAGGGGAGCAGTACTTC. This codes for CASSETGGLGEQYF.

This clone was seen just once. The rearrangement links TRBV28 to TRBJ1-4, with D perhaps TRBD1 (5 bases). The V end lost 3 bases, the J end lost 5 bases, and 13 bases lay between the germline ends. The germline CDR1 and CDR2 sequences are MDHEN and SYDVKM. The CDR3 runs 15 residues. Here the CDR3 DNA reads TGTGCCAGCAGTTTCTCACAGGTTATAAATGAAAAACTGTTTTTT. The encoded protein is CASSFSQVINEKLFF.

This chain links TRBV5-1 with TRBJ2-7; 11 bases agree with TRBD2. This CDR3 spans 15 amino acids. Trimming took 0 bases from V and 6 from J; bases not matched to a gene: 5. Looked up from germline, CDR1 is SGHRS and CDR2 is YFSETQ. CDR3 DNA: TGCGCCAGCAGCTTGGAGTCTAGCGGGAGGCCCGAGCAGTACTTC. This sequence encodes CASSLESSGRPEQYF.

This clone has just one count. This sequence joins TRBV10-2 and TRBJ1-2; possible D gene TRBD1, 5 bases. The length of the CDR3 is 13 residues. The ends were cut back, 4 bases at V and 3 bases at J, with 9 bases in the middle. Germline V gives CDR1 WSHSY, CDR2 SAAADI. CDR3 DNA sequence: TGCGCCAGCAGTGGTGGGGCGGACTATGGCTACACCTTC. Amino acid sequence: CASSGGADYGYTF.